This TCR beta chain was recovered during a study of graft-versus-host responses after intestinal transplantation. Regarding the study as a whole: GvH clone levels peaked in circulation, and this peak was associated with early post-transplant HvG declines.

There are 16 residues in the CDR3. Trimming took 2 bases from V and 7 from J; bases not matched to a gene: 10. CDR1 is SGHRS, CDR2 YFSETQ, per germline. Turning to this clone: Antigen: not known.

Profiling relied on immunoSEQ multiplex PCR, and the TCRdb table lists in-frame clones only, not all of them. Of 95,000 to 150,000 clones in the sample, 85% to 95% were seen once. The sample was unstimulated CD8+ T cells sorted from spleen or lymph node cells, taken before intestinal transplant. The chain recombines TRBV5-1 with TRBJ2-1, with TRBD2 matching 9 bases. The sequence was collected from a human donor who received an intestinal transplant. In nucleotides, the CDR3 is TGCGCCAGCAGCTTCTCCGTAGTAGCGGGGGAAAATGAGCAGTTCTTC. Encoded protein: CASSFSVVAGENEQFF.